This TCR beta chain was retrieved from a study of Graves' ophthalmopathy and Graves' hyperthyroidism. The CDR3 is 16 residues long. The germline V gene encodes CDR1 LNHDA and CDR2 SQIVND (reference sequence). V was cut by 0 bases and J by 8 bases, with 19 bases left in between. Amplification of TCR beta CDR3 regions used RNA transcripts. The authors performed first-round RT-PCR with HTBI primers and then a second-round multiplex PCR. TCRdb re-called the multiplex PCR reads with MiXCR, one entry per CDR3 protein. The sample lists about 1.2 million distinct CDR3 sequences, 35% to 40% occurring once. The receptor was isolated from an adult man with Graves' hyperthyroidism. Material for sequencing was peripheral blood or thyroid tissue (not recorded which). The V and J genes are TRBV19 and TRBJ1-2; TRBD1 might be the D (5 bases). The CDR3 reads CASSIDTGLTSFGYTF. The DNA for the CDR3 is TGTGCCAGTAGTATAGATACGGGGCTGACTTCATTCGGCTACACCTTC. Drawing the rest from reference TRBV19 and TRBJ1-2, the complete variable domain is DGGITQSPKYLFRKEGQNVTLSCEQNLNHDAMYWYRQDPGQGLRLIYYSQIVNDFQKGDIAEGYSVSREKKESFPLTVTSAQKNPTAFYLCASSIDTGLTSFGYTFGSGTRLTVV.